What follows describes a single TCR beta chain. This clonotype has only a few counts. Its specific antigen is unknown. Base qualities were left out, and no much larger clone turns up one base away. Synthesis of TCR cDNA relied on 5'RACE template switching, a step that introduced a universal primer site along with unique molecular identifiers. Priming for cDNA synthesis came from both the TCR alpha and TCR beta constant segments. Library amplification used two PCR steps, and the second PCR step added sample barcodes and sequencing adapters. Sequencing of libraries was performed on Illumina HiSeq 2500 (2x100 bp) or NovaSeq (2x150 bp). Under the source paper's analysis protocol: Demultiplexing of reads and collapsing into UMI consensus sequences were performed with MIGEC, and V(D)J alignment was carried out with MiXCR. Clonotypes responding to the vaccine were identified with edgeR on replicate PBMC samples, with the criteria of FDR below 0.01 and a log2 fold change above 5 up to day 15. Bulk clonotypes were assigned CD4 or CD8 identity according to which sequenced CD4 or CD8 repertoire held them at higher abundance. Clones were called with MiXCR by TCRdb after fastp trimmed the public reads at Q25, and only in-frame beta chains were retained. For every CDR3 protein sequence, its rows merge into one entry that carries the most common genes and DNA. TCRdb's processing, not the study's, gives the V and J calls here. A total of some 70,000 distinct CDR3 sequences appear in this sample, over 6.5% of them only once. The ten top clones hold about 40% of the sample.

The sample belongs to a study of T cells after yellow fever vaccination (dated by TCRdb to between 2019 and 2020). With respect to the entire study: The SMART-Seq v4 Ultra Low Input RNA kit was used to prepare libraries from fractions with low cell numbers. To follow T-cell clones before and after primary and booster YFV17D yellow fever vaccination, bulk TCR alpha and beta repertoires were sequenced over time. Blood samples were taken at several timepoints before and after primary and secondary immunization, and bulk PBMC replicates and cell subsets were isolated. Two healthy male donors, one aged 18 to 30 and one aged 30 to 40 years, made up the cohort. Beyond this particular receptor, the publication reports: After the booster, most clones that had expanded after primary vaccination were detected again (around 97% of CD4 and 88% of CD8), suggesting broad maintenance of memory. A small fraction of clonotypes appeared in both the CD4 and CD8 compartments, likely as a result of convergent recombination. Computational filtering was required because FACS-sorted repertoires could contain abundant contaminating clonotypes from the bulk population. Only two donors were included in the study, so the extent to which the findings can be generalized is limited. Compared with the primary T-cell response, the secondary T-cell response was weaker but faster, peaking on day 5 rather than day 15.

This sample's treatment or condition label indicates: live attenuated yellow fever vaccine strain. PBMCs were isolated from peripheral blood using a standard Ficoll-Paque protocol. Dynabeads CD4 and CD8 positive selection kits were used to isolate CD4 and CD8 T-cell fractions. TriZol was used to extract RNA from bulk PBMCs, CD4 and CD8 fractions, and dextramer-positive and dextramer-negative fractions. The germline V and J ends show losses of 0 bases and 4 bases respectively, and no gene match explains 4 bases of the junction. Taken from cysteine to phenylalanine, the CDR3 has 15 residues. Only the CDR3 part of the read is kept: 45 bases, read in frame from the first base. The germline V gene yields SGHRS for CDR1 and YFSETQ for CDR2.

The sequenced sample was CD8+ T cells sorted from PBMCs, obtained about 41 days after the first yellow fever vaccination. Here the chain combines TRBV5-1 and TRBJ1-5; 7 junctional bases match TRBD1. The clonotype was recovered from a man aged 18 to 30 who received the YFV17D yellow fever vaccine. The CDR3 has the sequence CASSLEGATNQPQHF. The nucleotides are TGCGCCAGCAGCTTGGAGGGGGCCACTAATCAGCCCCAGCATTTT.